Each of the 31 T cell receptor beta chains below was sequenced from the same sample in a study of spatial heterogeneity in lung cancer. Whole-study results and caveats: Tumoral mutation counts were tracked by counts of expanded intratumoral alpha and beta TCRs.

TCRdb redid the calling of the 5' RACE reads with MiXCR, one entry per CDR3 protein. The table lists 4,500 to 6,000 distinct CDR3 sequences, 4.8% of them singletons. Time point indicated: sample taken at primary tumor resection. No antigens are known for them. The source was lung tumor tissue, collected at surgery. Every receptor here comes from a male donor with early-stage non-small cell lung cancer.

In its sample, this clonotype is medium-sized. This beta chain represents an off-target read in a library built for alpha chains; its size is of limited meaning. The rearrangement joins TRBV7-3 to TRBJ2-1; the D gene is possibly TRBD2 (5 bases). The germline V gene has CDR1 SGHTA and CDR2 FQGTGA. Trimming pared 1 base from V and 3 bases from J, leaving 10 bases between. The CDR3 is 15 amino acids. CDR3 protein: CASSLRSGIYNEQFF. The DNA for the CDR3 is TGTGCCAGCAGCTTAAGATCGGGGATCTACAATGAGCAGTTCTTC. The complete variable domain, with remaining parts taken from reference TRBV7-3 and TRBJ2-1, reads GAGVSQTPSNKVTEKGKYVELRCDPISGHTALYWYRQSLGQGPEFLIYFQGTGAADDSGLPNDRFFAVRPEGSVSTLKIQRTERGDSAVYLCASSLRSGIYNEQFFGPGTRLTVL.

This clonotype was observed at least ten times. This beta chain is a stray read from a library made for alpha chains; its abundance is not meaningful. This sequence joins TRBV14 and TRBJ2-5, with D perhaps matching TRBD2 (5 bases). Germline CDR1 reads SGHDN; CDR2 reads FVKESK. The ends were cut back, 4 bases at V and 1 base at J, with 16 bases in the middle. The CDR3 runs to 16 residues. CDR3 in amino acids: CASSPLMRLAQETQYF. The CDR3 DNA is TGTGCCAGCAGCCCGCTTATGAGGCTAGCCCAAGAGACCCAGTACTTC.

This clonotype is medium-sized in the sample. This beta chain turned up in a library designed for alpha chains; as an off-target read, its abundance says little. The genes are TRBV7-8 and TRBJ1-4; perhaps TRBD1 as D (6 bases). CDR1 is SGHVS and CDR2 is FQNEAQ in the germline V gene. Trimming took off 1 base at V and 5 bases at J, with 14 bases between the two ends. CDR3 length equals 16 residues. The CDR3 nucleotides read TGTGCCAGCAGCTTAGTACCGACGAGGGGGAATGAAAAACTGTTTTTT. The encoded protein is CASSLVPTRGNEKLFF.

This clonotype is large within its sample. This beta chain is a stray sequence in a library constructed for alpha chains; its clone size is not meaningful. This chain links TRBV20-1 with TRBJ2-5, with 10 positions matching TRBD2. V shed 0 bases and J 1 base; nucleotides not matched to a gene: 5. The CDR3 loop spans 16 amino acids. CDR1 DFQATT and CDR2 SNEGSKA come from the germline V gene (reference sequence). The CDR3 region is CSARDAVAGGQETQYF. Written as DNA, the CDR3 is TGCAGTGCTAGAGATGCGGTAGCGGGAGGCCAAGAGACCCAGTACTTC.

This clonotype was seen many times. The size of this beta chain means little, since it is a stray read in a library made for alpha chains. This chain uses TRBV20-1 with TRBJ2-7, with 8 bases that match TRBD2. V shed 3 bases and J 4 bases; nucleotides not matched to a gene: 5. The length of the CDR3 is 13 residues. Looked up from germline, CDR1 is DFQATT and CDR2 is SNEGSKA (reference sequence). DNA for the CDR3: TGCAGTGCTAGTGTAGCGGGAACTTACGAGCAGTACTTC. Protein product: CSASVAGTYEQYF.

This clonotype is categorized as medium-sized. This beta chain is a stray read from a library made for alpha chains; its abundance is not meaningful. The chain carries TRBV5-6 and TRBJ1-2; tentative D call: TRBD1 (6 bases). CDR1 SGHDT and CDR2 YYEEEE come from the germline V gene. CDR3 length equals 16 residues. V shed 1 base and J shed 0 bases, with 13 bases lying between them. DNA of the CDR3: TGTGCCAGCAGCTTGAGGGGGGTCGGAGCTAACTATGGCTACACCTTC. Translated, it gives CASSLRGVGANYGYTF.

This clonotype showed up just a few times. This beta chain turned up in a library designed for alpha chains; as an off-target read, its abundance says little. The rearrangement links TRBV6-6 to TRBJ2-5; 10 bases fit TRBD1. In germline, CDR1 is MNHNY, CDR2 SVGAGI (reference sequence). The CDR3 runs 15 residues. J gave up 1 base and V 8 bases, and 7 bases lay outside the gene matches. The CDR3 reads CASSGTGDFQETQYF. The CDR3 nucleotides read TGTGCCAGCTCCGGGACAGGGGATTTCCAAGAGACCCAGTACTTC.

There are many counts of this clonotype. Because this beta chain is a stray read in a library intended to capture alpha chains, its abundance should not be given much weight. The V and J genes are TRBV7-9 and TRBJ2-1, with D possibly being TRBD2 (6 bases). Germline CDR1 is SEHNR and CDR2 is FQNEAQ (reference sequence). The ends were cut back, 1 base at V and 4 bases at J, with 11 bases in the middle. The CDR3 consists of 15 residues. The CDR3 nucleotides are TGTGCCAGCAGCTTAGGGAGGGGCCTTTACAATGAGCAGTTCTTC. Its translation: CASSLGRGLYNEQFF.

This clonotype was found many times. This beta chain represents an off-target read in a library built for alpha chains; its size is of limited meaning. The CDR3 DNA reads TGCAGTGCTAGAGAACCGAACACTGAAGCTTTCTTT. Its protein product is CSAREPNTEAFF. The J gene is TRBJ1-1, the V gene TRBV20-1; D gene uncertain. Trimming took off 0 bases at V and 1 base at J, with 3 bases between the two ends. Germline CDR1 is DFQATT and CDR2 is SNEGSKA (reference sequence). CDR3 length equals 12 residues.

In this sample, this clonotype is medium-sized. The library was built for alpha chains, so this beta chain is an off-target read and its size means little. The rearrangement uses TRBV9 and TRBJ2-1; 11 bases are a match to TRBD1. Looked up from germline, CDR1 is SGDLS and CDR2 is YYNGEE. J was trimmed by 9 bases and V by 3 bases; bases with no gene match: 11. The CDR3 runs to 16 residues. The CDR3 is CASSAVGQGARGEQFF. DNA for the CDR3: TGTGCCAGCAGCGCTGTTGGACAGGGGGCAAGGGGTGAGCAGTTCTTC.

This clonotype turned up a few times. This beta chain is an unintended read in a library built for alpha chains; its size means little. The rearrangement joins TRBV3-1 to TRBJ2-7; D is perhaps TRBD1 (6 bases). CDR3 length: 13 amino acids. The germline V gene has CDR1 LGHDT and CDR2 YNNKEL (reference sequence). The V gene lost 5 bases and the J gene lost 2 bases, with 10 bases spanning the gap. The CDR3 coding sequence is TGTGCCAGCAGCAACAGGGCCCCCTACGAGCAGTACTTC. Its translation: CASSNRAPYEQYF.

This clonotype is classed as medium-sized (0.01 to 0.1%). This beta chain was picked up by a library intended for alpha chains and is off target, so its count carries little meaning. The V gene is TRBV7-3, the J gene TRBJ2-3, with TRBD2 as a possible D gene (6 bases). Germline CDR1 is SGHTA and CDR2 is FQGTGA. Trimming left V 0 bases short and J 4 bases short, with 8 bases between. There are 14 residues in the CDR3. The CDR3, as DNA: TGTGCCAGCAGCTTAACGTCGGGGGCAGATACGCAGTATTTT. This translates into CASSLTSGADTQYF.

In its sample, this clonotype ranks as medium-sized. This beta chain is off target for a library built for alpha chains, so its abundance means little. V gene TRBV5-1 combines with J gene TRBJ2-3, with 10 bases aligning to TRBD2. Germline CDR1 reads SGHRS; CDR2 reads YFSETQ. The CDR3 is made up of 16 amino acids. The V segment lost 6 bases and the J segment 5 bases; nucleotides outside the gene matches: 12. The CDR3 loop reads CASNAGLAGAGDTQYF. Written as DNA, the CDR3 is TGCGCCAGCAACGCAGGCCTAGCGGGAGCCGGAGATACGCAGTATTTT.

This clonotype was seen ten or more times. This beta chain lies outside the target of a library built for alpha chains; its clone size means little. This chain links TRBV10-2 with TRBJ2-5, with D hard to call. CDR1 and CDR2 from the germline V gene are WSHSY and SAAADI. With 6 bases removed from V and 2 bases from J, the gap between germline ends came to 7 bases. CDR3 length: 12 amino acids. This CDR3 reads CASSATQETQYF. The CDR3 DNA reads as TGCGCCAGCAGCGCCACTCAAGAGACCCAGTACTTC.

This clonotype was counted many times. Because this beta chain is a stray read in a library intended to capture alpha chains, its abundance should not be given much weight. The chain carries TRBV27 and TRBJ1-6, with TRBD1 matching 7 bases. Germline V CDR1 and CDR2: MNHEY, SMNVEV (reference sequence). The ends lost 3 bases at V and 8 bases at J; junction bases unmatched: 7. The CDR3 loop spans 15 amino acids. CDR3 coding DNA: TGTGCCAGCAGTTTTTCGGACAGGTCCTATTCACCCCTCCACTTT. It translates to CASSFSDRSYSPLHF.

Only a few counts were recorded for this clonotype. The library was built for alpha chains, so this beta chain is an off-target read and its size means little. This rearrangement joins TRBV18 to TRBJ2-5; D ambiguous. V lost 6 bases, J lost 4 bases, and 18 bases lay in between. Germline CDR1 KGHSH, CDR2 LQKENI. The length of the CDR3 is 15 residues. The CDR3 bases are TGTGCCAGCTCCCGGCTGCAGGATCGGTCAGAGACCCAGTACTTC. Encoded protein: CASSRLQDRSETQYF.

In this sample, this clonotype is medium-sized. Because the library targeted alpha chains, this beta chain is an off-target read whose size means little. The rearrangement links TRBV6-6 to TRBJ1-1; 7 nucleotides match TRBD1. Germline V gene data show CDR1 as MNHNY and CDR2 as SVGAGI (reference sequence). V dropped 5 bases and J dropped 0; count of bases not matched to a gene: 3. The CDR3 loop spans 14 amino acids. The chain's CDR3 is CASSRQGMNTEAFF. CDR3 nucleotides: TGTGCCAGCAGTAGACAGGGAATGAACACTGAAGCTTTCTTT.

This clonotype was observed many times. In a library made to pick up alpha chains, this beta chain is a stray read with a size that means little. The chain joins TRBV9 to TRBJ2-5; 7 nucleotides match TRBD1. Germline CDR1 reads SGDLS; CDR2 reads YYNGEE. Unmatched junction bases numbered 5, after V lost 2 bases and J lost 1 base. The CDR3 contains 15 residues. The CDR3 loop is CASSVGTDFQETQYF. The CDR3 coding sequence is TGTGCCAGCAGCGTCGGGACAGACTTCCAAGAGACCCAGTACTTC.

Turning to this clonotype: In a library made to pick up alpha chains, this beta chain is a stray read with a size that means little. The J gene is TRBJ2-4, the V gene TRBV20-1; D might be TRBD1 (6 bases). The germline V and J ends were trimmed by 6 bases and 6 bases, with 12 bases remaining between them. Germline V gene lookup returns CDR1 DFQATT and CDR2 SNEGSKA (reference sequence). The CDR3 is 12 amino acids. CDR3 sequence (DNA): TGCAGTGCGTCCGGACAGCTAAACATTCAGTACTTC. Its translation is CSASGQLNIQYF.

Judged by abundance, this clonotype is medium-sized (0.01 to 0.1%). The library was designed around alpha chains, so this beta chain is a stray read whose abundance carries little weight. The rearrangement links TRBV15 to TRBJ1-4, with a tentative D call TRBD1 (6 bases). V lost 4 bases, J lost 3 bases, and 9 bases lay in between. The CDR3 sequence is 14 residues long. Germline CDR1 LNHNV, CDR2 YYDKDF (reference sequence). The CDR3 DNA follows: TGTGCCACCAGCACAGGGGACTCTAATGAAAAACTGTTTTTT. This translates into CATSTGDSNEKLFF.

Within the sample, this clonotype is medium-sized. This beta chain appears as a stray read in a library generated for alpha chains; its size is not informative. The chain combines TRBV6-1 with TRBJ2-7; D perhaps matches TRBD2 (6 bases). The germline gives CDR1 MNHNS, CDR2 SASEGT. The V gene lost 6 bases and the J gene lost 2 bases, with 11 bases spanning the gap. The CDR3 consists of 13 residues. CDR3 in amino acids: CASRGGSTYEQYF. CDR3 DNA sequence: TGTGCCAGCAGGGGGGGATCCACCTACGAGCAGTACTTC.

By proportion, this clonotype is large. This beta chain is an off-target read within a library intended for alpha chains, so its frequency means little. The gene calls are TRBV29-1 and TRBJ1-2, with D unclear. CDR3 size: 13 residues. The V gene's germline CDR1 is SQVTM and CDR2 ANQGSEA. V lost 1 base to trimming and J lost 4 bases, with 10 bases between them. Here the CDR3 DNA reads TGCAGCGTTGAAGGAGGGCGGTCCTATGGCTACACCTTC. It codes for CSVEGGRSYGYTF.

This clonotype has a count of ten or more. This beta chain turned up in a library designed for alpha chains; as an off-target read, its abundance says little. V gene TRBV18 combines with J gene TRBJ1-5, with D tentatively TRBD1 (5 bases). V was shortened by 3 bases and J by 11 bases, with 17 bases between the two germline ends. Germline V gene data show CDR1 as KGHSH and CDR2 as LQKENI. The CDR3 extends over 14 amino acids. The CDR3 region is CASSPGDQTPAQHF. CDR3 nucleotide sequence: TGTGCCAGCTCACCCGGGGACCAAACGCCGGCCCAGCATTTT.

As for this clonotype: In a library made to pick up alpha chains, this beta chain is a stray read with a size that means little. CDR3: CASSLGGGGAYNEQFF. The CDR3, as DNA: TGTGCCAGCAGCTTGGGGGGCGGTGGAGCCTACAATGAGCAGTTCTTC. The chain links TRBV5-6 to TRBJ2-1, with D perhaps matching TRBD1 (5 bases). CDR3 length equals 16 residues. The germline gives CDR1 SGHDT, CDR2 YYEEEE. V was shortened by 0 bases and J by 2 bases, with 12 bases between the two germline ends.

This clonotype was recorded many times. A library prepared for alpha chains yielded this beta chain as an off-target read; its size is of little meaning. The rearrangement uses TRBV18 and TRBJ2-1; possibly TRBD2 for D (6 bases). Trimming stripped 6 bases from V and 6 bases from J, with 15 bases between. Germline V gene sequence: CDR1 KGHSH, CDR2 LQKENI. The CDR3 is 14 amino acids. CDR3 sequence (DNA): TGTGCCAGCTCTTTGACTAGGGATCGCAATGAGCAGTTCTTC. Protein: CASSLTRDRNEQFF.

This clonotype was detected many times. This beta chain is a stray read from a library made for alpha chains; its abundance is not meaningful. The V and J genes are TRBV4-1 and TRBJ2-7; D remains unclear. The CDR3 is 12 residues long. From germline, CDR1 is MGHRA and CDR2 YSYEKL. Trimming stripped 4 bases from V and 2 bases from J, with 6 bases between. The chain's CDR3 is CASSPNTYEQYF. The CDR3 region has the DNA TGCGCCAGCAGCCCTAACACCTACGAGCAGTACTTC.

By proportion, this clonotype is medium-sized (0.01 to 0.1%). The size of this beta chain means little, since it is a stray read in a library made for alpha chains. The chain carries TRBV9 and TRBJ2-3, with TRBD2 as a possible D gene (5 bases). V gave up 0 bases and J gave up 5 bases, with 13 bases separating them. This CDR3 spans 15 amino acids. CDR1 SGDLS and CDR2 YYNGEE come from the germline V gene. In nucleotides, the CDR3 is TGTGCCAGCAGCGTAGATCCCCTAACTAGAGATACGCAGTATTTT. It specifies CASSVDPLTRDTQYF.

This clonotype is medium-sized. This beta chain is a stray sequence in a library constructed for alpha chains; its clone size is not meaningful. J is TRBJ2-7 and V is TRBV19; 8 positions agree with TRBD2. The CDR3 is 12 residues long. In germline, CDR1 is LNHDA, CDR2 SQIVND (reference sequence). Unmatched junction bases numbered 4, after V lost 7 bases and J lost 5 bases. CDR3 sequence reads: CASNRAGDEQYF. The CDR3 DNA reads as TGTGCCAGTAACCGAGCGGGAGACGAGCAGTACTTC.

This clonotype showed up many times. This beta chain appears as a stray read in a library generated for alpha chains; its size is not informative. The chain couples TRBV12-3 or TRBV12-4 to TRBJ2-5; 9 bases match TRBD2. The CDR3 is 15 amino acids. V was pared by 5 bases and J by 2 bases, with 6 bases of the junction left unmatched. In DNA, the CDR3 is TGTGCCAGCAGTCTCAAGCGGGAGGATCAAGAGACCCAGTACTTC. Its translation is CASSLKREDQETQYF.

This clonotype was counted at least ten times. Because the library targeted alpha chains, this beta chain is an off-target read whose size means little. The CDR3 region has the DNA TGTGCCAGCAGTTACGGTGGACTAGGGGTAGGTGAGCAGTTCTTC. This codes for CASSYGGLGVGEQFF. The rearrangement uses TRBV27 and TRBJ2-1, with TRBD2 matching 7 bases. Germline loops: CDR1 MNHEY, CDR2 SMNVEV (reference sequence). Trimming removed 4 bases from V and 9 bases from J; junction bases left unmatched: 12. There are 15 residues in the CDR3.

This clonotype occurred many times. This beta chain is a stray read from a library made for alpha chains; its abundance is not meaningful. This sequence joins TRBV4-1 and TRBJ2-1, with TRBD1 as a possible D gene (6 bases). V dropped 0 bases and J dropped 3 bases, with 15 bases sitting between them. The CDR3 is 17 amino acids. Per the germline V gene, CDR1 is MGHRA and CDR2 is YSYEKL. The CDR3 sequence: CASSQDGGRADYNEQFF. CDR3 nucleotides: TGCGCCAGCAGCCAAGATGGGGGCAGGGCAGACTACAATGAGCAGTTCTTC.